The entry below gives a single T cell receptor (beta chain) sequence along with its context. Its antigen is undetermined. These data are taken from a study of T cell responses to AZD1222 COVID-19 vaccine. Study-level results: Females outnumbered males among donors, who were mostly white British; clonal diversity was possibly underestimated. At baseline, just five or six AZD1222 recipients tested seropositive. Spike-wide coverage was observed for vaccine-associated CD4 TCRs, with dominant responses at 160-218 and 743-854.

Timing groups of about 4 and about 12 weeks for second doses were pooled. The protocol was immunoSEQ multiplex PCR, while the TCRdb copy is restricted to in-frame clones and leaves out a portion. The data hold around 130,000 clones, with 89% observed a single time. Germline V gives CDR1 SGHRS, CDR2 YFSETQ. CDR3 length: 15 residues. Trimming pared 5 bases from V and 0 bases from J, leaving 12 bases between. The sequences come from peripheral blood, collected 28 days after the second AZD1222 dose. V and J are TRBV5-1 and TRBJ2-1; D assignment may be TRBD1 or TRBD2 (5 bases each). The receptor comes from an adult who received the AZD1222 COVID-19 vaccine. CDR3 region: CASRGDGSSYNEQFF. For the CDR3, the DNA is TGCGCCAGCAGAGGGGACGGAAGCTCCTACAATGAGCAGTTCTTC. Drawing the rest from reference TRBV5-1 and TRBJ2-1, the complete variable domain is KAGVTQTPRYLIKTRGQQVTLSCSPISGHRSVSWYQQTPGQGLQFLFEYFSETQRNKGNFPGRFSGRQFSNSRSEMNVSTLELGDSALYLCASRGDGSSYNEQFFGPGTRLTVL.